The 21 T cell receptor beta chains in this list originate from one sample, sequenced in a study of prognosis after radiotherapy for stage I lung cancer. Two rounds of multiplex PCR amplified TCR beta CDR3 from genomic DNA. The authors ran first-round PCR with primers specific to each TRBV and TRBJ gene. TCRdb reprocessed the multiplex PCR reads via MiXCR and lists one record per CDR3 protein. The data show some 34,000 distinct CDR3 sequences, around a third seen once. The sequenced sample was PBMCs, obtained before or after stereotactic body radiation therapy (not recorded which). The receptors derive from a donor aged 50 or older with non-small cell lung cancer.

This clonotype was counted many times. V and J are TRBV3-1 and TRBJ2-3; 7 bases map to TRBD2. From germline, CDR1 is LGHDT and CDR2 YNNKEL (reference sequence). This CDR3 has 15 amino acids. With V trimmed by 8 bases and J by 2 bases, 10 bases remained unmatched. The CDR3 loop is CASQSRGGFTDTQYF. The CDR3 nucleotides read TGTGCCAGCCAGTCGCGCGGGGGATTCACAGATACGCAGTATTTT.

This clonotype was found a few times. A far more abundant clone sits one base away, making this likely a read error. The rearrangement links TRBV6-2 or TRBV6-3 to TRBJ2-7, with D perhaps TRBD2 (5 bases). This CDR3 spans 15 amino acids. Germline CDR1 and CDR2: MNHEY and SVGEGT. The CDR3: CASSYSRYRDYGQYF. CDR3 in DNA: TGTGCCAGCAGTTACTCGAGATATAGAGACTACGGGCAGTACTTC.

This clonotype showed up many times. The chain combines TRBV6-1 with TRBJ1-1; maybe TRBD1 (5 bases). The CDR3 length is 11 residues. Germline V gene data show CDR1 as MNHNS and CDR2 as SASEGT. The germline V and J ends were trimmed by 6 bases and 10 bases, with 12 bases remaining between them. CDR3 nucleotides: TGTGCCAGCAGCGAGCGGGGGAGAGCTTTCTTT. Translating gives CASSERGRAFF.

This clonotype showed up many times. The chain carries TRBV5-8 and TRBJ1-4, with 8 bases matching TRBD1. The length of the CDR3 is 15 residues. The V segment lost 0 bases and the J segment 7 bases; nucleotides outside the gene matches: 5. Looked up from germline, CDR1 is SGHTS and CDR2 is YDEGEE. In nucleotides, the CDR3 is TGTGCCAGCAGCTTGGGGGCAGGGGGCGTTGAAAAACTGTTTTTT. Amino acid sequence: CASSLGAGGVEKLFF. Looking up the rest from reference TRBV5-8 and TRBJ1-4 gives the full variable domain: EAGVTQSPTHLIKTRGQQATLRCSPISGHTSVYWYQQALGLGLQFLLWYDEGEERNRGNFPPRFSGRQFPNYSSELNVNALELEDSALYLCASSLGAGGVEKLFFGSGTQLSVL.

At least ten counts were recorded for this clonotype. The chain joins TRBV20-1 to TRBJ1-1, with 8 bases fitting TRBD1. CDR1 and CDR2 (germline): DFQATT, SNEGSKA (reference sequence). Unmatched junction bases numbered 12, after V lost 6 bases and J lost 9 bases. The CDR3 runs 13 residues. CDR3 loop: CSATSDRTGKAFF. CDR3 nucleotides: TGCAGTGCCACTAGTGACCGGACAGGGAAAGCTTTCTTT.

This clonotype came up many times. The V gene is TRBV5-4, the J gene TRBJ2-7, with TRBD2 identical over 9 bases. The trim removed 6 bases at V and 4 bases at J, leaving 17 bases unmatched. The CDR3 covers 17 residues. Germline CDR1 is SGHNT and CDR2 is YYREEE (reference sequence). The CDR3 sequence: CASIRSGGPPSAYEQYF. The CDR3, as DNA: TGTGCCAGCATCCGGAGCGGGGGGCCCCCCTCGGCGTACGAGCAGTACTTC. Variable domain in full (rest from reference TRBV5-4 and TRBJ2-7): ETGVTQSPTHLIKTRGQQVTLRCSSQSGHNTVSWYQQALGQGPQFIFQYYREEENGRGNFPPRFSGLQFPNYSSELNVNALELDDSALYLCASIRSGGPPSAYEQYFGPGTRLTVT.

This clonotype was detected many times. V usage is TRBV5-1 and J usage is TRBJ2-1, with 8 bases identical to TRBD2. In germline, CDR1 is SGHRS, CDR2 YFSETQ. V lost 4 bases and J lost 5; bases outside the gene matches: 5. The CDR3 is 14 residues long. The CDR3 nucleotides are TGCGCCAGCAGCGGCGGGGGGACCAACAATGAGCAGTTCTTC. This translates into CASSGGGTNNEQFF.

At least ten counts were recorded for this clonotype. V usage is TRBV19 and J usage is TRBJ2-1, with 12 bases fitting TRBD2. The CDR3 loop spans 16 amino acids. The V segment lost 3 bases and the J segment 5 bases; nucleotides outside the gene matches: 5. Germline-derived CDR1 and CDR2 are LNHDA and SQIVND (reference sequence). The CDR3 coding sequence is TGTGCCAGTAGTATCAGACTAGCGGGGGTTGACAATGAGCAGTTCTTC. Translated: CASSIRLAGVDNEQFF.

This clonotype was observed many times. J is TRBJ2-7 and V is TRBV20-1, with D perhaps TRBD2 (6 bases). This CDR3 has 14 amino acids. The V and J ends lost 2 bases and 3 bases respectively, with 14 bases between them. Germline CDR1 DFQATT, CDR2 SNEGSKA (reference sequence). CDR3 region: CSARPPAGGYEQYF. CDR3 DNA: TGCAGTGCTAGACCCCCAGCGGGTGGCTACGAGCAGTACTTC.

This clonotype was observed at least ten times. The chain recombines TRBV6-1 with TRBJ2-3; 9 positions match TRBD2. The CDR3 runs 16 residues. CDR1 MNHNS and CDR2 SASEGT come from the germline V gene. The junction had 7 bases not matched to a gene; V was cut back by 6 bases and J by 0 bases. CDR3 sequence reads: CASRLAGYSSTDTQYF. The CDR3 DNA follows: TGTGCCAGCAGACTAGCGGGTTACTCAAGCACAGATACGCAGTATTTT.

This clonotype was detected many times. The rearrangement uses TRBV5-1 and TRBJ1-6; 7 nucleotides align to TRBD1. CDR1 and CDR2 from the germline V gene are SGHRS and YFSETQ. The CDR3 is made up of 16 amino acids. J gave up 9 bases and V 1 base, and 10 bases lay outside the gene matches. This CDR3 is CASSLSSGQKFSPLHF. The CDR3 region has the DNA TGCGCCAGCAGCTTGAGTTCGGGACAGAAGTTTTCACCCCTCCACTTT.

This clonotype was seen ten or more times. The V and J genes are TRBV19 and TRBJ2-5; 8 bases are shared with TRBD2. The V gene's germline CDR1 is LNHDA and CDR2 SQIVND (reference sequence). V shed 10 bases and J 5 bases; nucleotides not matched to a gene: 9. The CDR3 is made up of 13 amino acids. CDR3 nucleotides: TGTGCCACCACCGGGGGGGGGCGGGAGACCCAGTACTTC. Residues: CATTGGGRETQYF.

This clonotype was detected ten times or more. DNA of the CDR3: TGTGCCAGCAGCTTTTCGAAGGGCTACACCTTC. Translating gives CASSFSKGYTF. The V call is TRBV7-9, the J call TRBJ1-2; D uncertain. The CDR3 is 11 residues long. CDR1 is SEHNR, CDR2 FQNEAQ, per germline (reference sequence). Between the trimmed V and J ends, which lost 3 bases and 8 bases, there was a span of 7 bases.

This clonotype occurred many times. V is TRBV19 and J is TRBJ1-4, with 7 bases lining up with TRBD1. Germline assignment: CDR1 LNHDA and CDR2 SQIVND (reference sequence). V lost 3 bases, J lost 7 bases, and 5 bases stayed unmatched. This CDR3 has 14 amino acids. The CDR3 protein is CASSMRGRVEKLFF. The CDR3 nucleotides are TGTGCCAGTAGTATGAGGGGGCGAGTTGAAAAACTGTTTTTT.

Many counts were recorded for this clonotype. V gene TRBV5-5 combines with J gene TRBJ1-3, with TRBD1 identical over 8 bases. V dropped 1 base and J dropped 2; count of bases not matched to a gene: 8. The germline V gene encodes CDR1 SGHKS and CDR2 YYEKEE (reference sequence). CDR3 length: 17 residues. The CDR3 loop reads CASSLYTGGGTGNTIYF. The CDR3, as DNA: TGTGCCAGCAGCTTGTACACAGGGGGAGGTACTGGAAACACCATATATTTT. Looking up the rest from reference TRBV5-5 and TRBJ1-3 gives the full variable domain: DAGVTQSPTHLIKTRGQQVTLRCSPISGHKSVSWYQQVLGQGPQFIFQYYEKEERGRGNFPDRFSARQFPNYSSELNVNALLLGDSALYLCASSLYTGGGTGNTIYFGEGSWLTVV.

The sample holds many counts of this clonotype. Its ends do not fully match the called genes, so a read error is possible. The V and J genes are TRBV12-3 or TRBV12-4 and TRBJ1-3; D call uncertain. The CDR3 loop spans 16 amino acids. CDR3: CANSLIPAFSGNTIYF. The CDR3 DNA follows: TGTGCCAACAGTTTAATTCCAGCTTTCTCTGGAAACACCATATATTTT.

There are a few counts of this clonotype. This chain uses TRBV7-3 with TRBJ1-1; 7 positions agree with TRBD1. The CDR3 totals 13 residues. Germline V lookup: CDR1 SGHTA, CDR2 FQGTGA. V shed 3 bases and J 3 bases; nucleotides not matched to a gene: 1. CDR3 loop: CASSLDRYTEAFF. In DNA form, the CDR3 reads TGTGCCAGCAGCTTGGACAGGTACACTGAAGCTTTCTTT.

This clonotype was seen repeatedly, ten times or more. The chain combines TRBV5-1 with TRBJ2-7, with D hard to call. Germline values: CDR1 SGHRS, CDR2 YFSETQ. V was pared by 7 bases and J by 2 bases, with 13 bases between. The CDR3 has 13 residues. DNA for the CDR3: TGCGCCAGCCCCGGGCGACGAACCTACGAGCAGTACTTC. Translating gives CASPGRRTYEQYF.

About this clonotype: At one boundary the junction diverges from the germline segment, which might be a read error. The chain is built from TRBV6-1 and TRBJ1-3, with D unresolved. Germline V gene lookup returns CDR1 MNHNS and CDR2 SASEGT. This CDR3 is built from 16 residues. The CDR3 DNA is TGTGTCAGCAGTCGGTCCTCTTTGTCTACTGGAAACGCCATATATTTT. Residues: CVSSRSSLSTGNAIYF.

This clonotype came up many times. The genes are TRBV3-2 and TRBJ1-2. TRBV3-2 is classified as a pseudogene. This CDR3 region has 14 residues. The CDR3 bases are TGTGCCAGCAGCCAAGATGGCCGCTGGAGAGGCTACACCTTC. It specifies CASSQDGRWRGYTF.

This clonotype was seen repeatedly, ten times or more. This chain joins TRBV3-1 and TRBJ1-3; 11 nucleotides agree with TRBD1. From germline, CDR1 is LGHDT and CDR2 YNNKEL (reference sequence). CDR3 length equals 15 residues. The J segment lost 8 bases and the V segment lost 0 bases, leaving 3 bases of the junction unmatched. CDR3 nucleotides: TGTGCCAGCAGCCAAGAGGGGACAGGGGGGTACACCATATATTTT. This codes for CASSQEGTGGYTIYF.